This T cell receptor (beta chain) was profiled in a study of T cells in Graves' hyperthyroidism and ophthalmopathy. The overall study: Peripheral blood collection took place at initial diagnosis, before any treatment.

Researchers took RNA transcripts and amplified the TCR beta CDR3 regions from them. Carried out on the TCR CDR3, a first-round RT-PCR used the HTBI primer set. TCRdb re-analysed the multiplex PCR reads in MiXCR, keeping a single row per CDR3 protein. The repertoire holds around 690,000 distinct CDR3 sequences, less than 25% seen once, with approximately 30% in the top ten. The CDR3 length is 13 residues. J was trimmed by 2 bases and V by 7 bases; bases with no gene match: 5. Ophthalmopathy patients all had a Clinical Activity Score of at least 3, a NOSPECS grade of at least 4 and disease under 3 months old. Clinical symptoms, serum thyroxine and TRAb, thyroid ultrasound and orbital computed tomography together formed the diagnostic basis. This clonotype appeared many times.

The TCR sequence derives from a man younger than 40 with Graves' ophthalmopathy. The sequenced sample consisted of blood. The genes are TRBV12-3 or TRBV12-4 and TRBJ2-7; 7 bases fit TRBD1. Written as DNA, the CDR3 is TGTGCCAGCAACGCAGGGGGACCCTACGAGCAGTACTTC. Its translation: CASNAGGPYEQYF.